One and the same sample provided the 25 T cell receptor beta chains below, sequenced in a study of T-cell memory formation after mild COVID-19. TCRdb ran MiXCR on the 5' RACE reads and lists one entry per CDR3 protein. Of more than 25,000 distinct CDR3 sequences in the sample, roughly 16% were seen once. What was sequenced was PBMCs or a T cell subset sorted from them (not recorded which). These receptors were taken from an adult who had mild COVID-19 (a few samples of this study predate the infection). Cell type and time point are not known.

A few counts support this clonotype. The chain uses TRBV28 and TRBJ2-1; weak D call: TRBD1 (6 bases). The V gene lost 7 bases and the J gene lost 7 bases, with 14 bases spanning the gap. The CDR3 consists of 13 residues. The V gene's germline CDR1 is MDHEN and CDR2 SYDVKM. The DNA for the CDR3 is TGTGCCAGCACACTTACAGGGCTGAATGAGCAGTTCTTC. Its translation: CASTLTGLNEQFF.

This clonotype rates as medium-sized. The chain employs TRBV5-1 and TRBJ2-5; D unclear. CDR1 SGHRS and CDR2 YFSETQ come from the germline V gene. V was clipped by 2 bases and J by 0 bases, with 14 bases between them. The CDR3 loop spans 16 amino acids. The CDR3 spells CASSLGSGPYQETQYF. CDR3 DNA sequence: TGCGCCAGCAGCTTAGGGTCCGGGCCGTACCAAGAGACCCAGTACTTC.

This clonotype came up many times. The genes are TRBV7-2 and TRBJ2-1; D is perhaps TRBD2 (7 bases). Germline values: CDR1 SGHTA, CDR2 FQGNSA. Trimming left V 8 bases short and J 2 bases short, with 10 bases between. This CDR3 is 13 amino acids long. The CDR3 region has the DNA TGTGCCAGCGGAGGGGGGGCCTACAATGAGCAGTTCTTC. It is translated as CASGGGAYNEQFF. The whole variable domain, filled in from reference TRBV7-2 and TRBJ2-1, reads GAGVSQSPSNKVTEKGKDVELRCDPISGHTALYWYRQSLGQGLEFLIYFQGNSAPDKSGLPSDRFSAERTGGSVSTLTIQRTQQEDSAVYLCASGGGAYNEQFFGPGTRLTVL.

This clonotype appeared many times. The chain joins TRBV7-3 to TRBJ2-3; 12 bases align to TRBD2. The V segment lost 4 bases and the J segment 3 bases; nucleotides outside the gene matches: 5. In germline, CDR1 is SGHTA, CDR2 FQGTGA. The CDR3 sequence is 16 residues long. CDR3 in amino acids: CASSSRLAGDTDTQYF. CDR3 sequence (DNA): TGTGCCAGCAGCTCCAGACTAGCGGGAGATACAGATACGCAGTATTTT.

The sample holds a few counts of this clonotype. The V and J genes are TRBV4-3 and TRBJ2-2; D uncertain. CDR3 length: 18 amino acids. Trimming stripped 4 bases from V and 3 bases from J, with 21 bases between. Germline values: CDR1 LGHNA, CDR2 YSLEER. The CDR3 DNA sequence: TGCGCCAGCAGCCGACGGATTCCAGCGTTCGAGGACACCGGGGAGCTGTTTTTT. Translated: CASSRRIPAFEDTGELFF.

This clonotype has just a few counts. This chain joins TRBV12-3 or TRBV12-4 and TRBJ2-5; 9 positions match TRBD2. Trimming at V came to 7 bases and at J to 2 bases, leaving 8 bases not matched to a gene. This CDR3 has 15 residues. The CDR3 spells CASKTGTSNQETQYF. CDR3 sequence (DNA): TGTGCCAGCAAAACCGGGACTAGCAATCAAGAGACCCAGTACTTC.

This clonotype was observed once. This chain uses TRBV12-3 or TRBV12-4 with TRBJ1-1, with TRBD1 matching 9 bases. The CDR3 is 13 residues long. The trim removed 5 bases at V and 6 bases at J, leaving 4 bases unmatched. CDR3 coding DNA: TGTGCCAGCAGTCCCCGGGACAGGGCTGAAGCTTTCTTT. Its translation is CASSPRDRAEAFF.

This chain uses TRBV6-5 with TRBJ1-1; the D is unclear. Looked up from germline, CDR1 is MNHEY and CDR2 is SVGAGI. The CDR3 runs 11 residues. Trimming took 6 bases from V and 1 from J, leaving 3 bases between them. CDR3 amino acids: CASSSNTEAFF. The DNA of the CDR3 is TGTGCCAGCAGCTCGAACACTGAAGCTTTCTTT.

This clonotype occurred many times. The chain employs TRBV24-1 and TRBJ2-1, with 12 bases fitting TRBD2. This CDR3 has 13 residues. The germline V gene has CDR1 KGHDR and CDR2 SFDVKD. V lost 10 bases to trimming and J lost 6 bases; unmatched junction nucleotides: 3. As DNA, the CDR3 is TGTGCCACGGGACTAGCGGGCCCCAATGAGCAGTTCTTC. Amino acids: CATGLAGPNEQFF.

This clonotype has ten or more counts. This chain links TRBV6-2 or TRBV6-3 with TRBJ2-1; D possibly corresponds to TRBD1 (5 bases). The V gene lost 6 bases and the J gene lost 9 bases, with 21 bases spanning the gap. The CDR3 has 15 amino acids. Germline V gives CDR1 MNHEY, CDR2 SVGEGT. CDR3 loop: CASSFGQGGWIEQFF. The DNA of the CDR3 is TGTGCCAGCAGCTTCGGTCAGGGTGGTTGGATTGAGCAGTTCTTC.

This clonotype was seen ten or more times. The genes are TRBV12-3 or TRBV12-4 and TRBJ2-3; a possible D gene is TRBD2 (5 bases). This CDR3 region has 15 residues. V dropped 6 bases and J dropped 6 bases, with 19 bases sitting between them. CDR3 coding DNA: TGTGCCAGCAGCCCTGATTCACACGGGGTCGATACGCAGTATTTT. It specifies CASSPDSHGVDTQYF.

The V gene is TRBV7-6, the J gene TRBJ1-1, with TRBD1 as a possible D gene (5 bases). The germline V gene encodes CDR1 SGHVS and CDR2 FNYEAQ. This CDR3 is 14 amino acids long. The ends were cut back, 5 bases at V and 1 base at J, with 11 bases in the middle. The CDR3 bases are TGTGCCAGCAGCCAGGGACTTGCGAACACTGAAGCTTTCTTT. It is translated as CASSQGLANTEAFF.

This clonotype was seen repeatedly, ten times or more. The rearrangement joins TRBV7-3 to TRBJ1-2; no reliable D call. This CDR3 spans 12 amino acids. With 2 bases removed from V and 9 bases from J, the gap between germline ends came to 10 bases. Germline loops: CDR1 SGHTA, CDR2 FQGTGA. This chain's CDR3 is CASSLDGVRYTF. The DNA of the CDR3 is TGTGCCAGCAGCTTAGACGGGGTCCGCTACACCTTC.

At least ten counts were recorded for this clonotype. The junction does not match germline at one end; this may be a read error. The J gene is TRBJ2-3, the V gene TRBV7-7, with D possibly TRBD2 on 6 matching bases. Germline V lookup: CDR1 SSHAT, CDR2 FNYEAQ (reference sequence). This CDR3 has 15 residues. CDR3 bases: TGTGCTAGCAGCTCGGGACTTTCGAGCACAGATACGCAGTATTTT. Translated, it gives CASSSGLSSTDTQYF.

The sample holds many counts of this clonotype. The V gene is TRBV15, the J gene TRBJ2-7; 11 bases line up with TRBD1. The CDR3 is made up of 16 amino acids. The V gene end was trimmed by 2 bases and the J gene end by 1 base; junction bases not matched to a gene: 4. Germline loops: CDR1 LNHNV, CDR2 YYDKDF (reference sequence). Here the CDR3 DNA reads TGTGCCACCAGCAGAAAAGGGACAGGGGGTTCCTACGAGCAGTACTTC. Encoded protein: CATSRKGTGGSYEQYF. Drawing the rest from reference TRBV15 and TRBJ2-7, the complete variable domain is DAMVIQNPRYQVTQFGKPVTLSCSQTLNHNVMYWYQQKSSQAPKLLFHYYDKDFNNEADTPDNFQSRRPNTSFCFLDIRSPGLGDTAMYLCATSRKGTGGSYEQYFGPGTRLTVT.

A few counts support this clonotype. The chain recombines TRBV5-1 with TRBJ2-7; TRBD1 aligns across 10 bases. The V gene's germline CDR1 is SGHRS and CDR2 YFSETQ. V shed 4 bases, J shed 7 bases, and the junction held 8 bases outside the gene matches. The CDR3 is 14 residues long. The CDR3 DNA is TGCGCCAGCAGCCCCACGACAGGGGGCGAGGAGCAGTACTTC. Protein: CASSPTTGGEEQYF.

This clonotype was detected many times. The rearrangement links TRBV6-6 to TRBJ2-6; 8 bases agree with TRBD1. Germline values: CDR1 MNHNY, CDR2 SVGAGI (reference sequence). The CDR3 is made up of 16 amino acids. The trim removed 5 bases at V and 2 bases at J, leaving 5 bases unmatched. The CDR3, as DNA: TGTGCCAGCAGTCCCCTGACAGGGGCTGGGGCCAACGTCCTGACTTTC. Translated, it gives CASSPLTGAGANVLTF.

The genes are TRBV5-1 and TRBJ2-5; D might be TRBD2 (6 bases). The V gene's germline CDR1 is SGHRS and CDR2 YFSETQ. Trimming removed 4 bases from V and 1 base from J, with 11 bases in between. This CDR3 region has 14 residues. CDR3 sequence: CASSISGFQETQYF. The CDR3 nucleotides read TGCGCCAGCAGCATCAGCGGGTTCCAAGAGACCCAGTACTTC.

This chain links TRBV24-1 with TRBJ2-7; D gene ambiguous. Germline CDR1 reads KGHDR; CDR2 reads SFDVKD. This CDR3 spans 13 amino acids. The V end lost 3 bases, the J end lost 3 bases, and 8 bases lay between the germline ends. CDR3 in amino acids: CATSDPHGYEQYF. For the CDR3, the DNA is TGTGCCACCAGTGATCCCCATGGCTACGAGCAGTACTTC.

This clonotype was seen repeatedly, ten times or more. V is TRBV12-3 or TRBV12-4 and J is TRBJ1-5; D is ambiguous. V was shortened by 5 bases and J by 2 bases, with 10 bases between the two germline ends. The CDR3 extends over 14 amino acids. This chain's CDR3 is CASSGDVGNQPQHF. Here the CDR3 DNA reads TGTGCCAGCAGTGGGGATGTTGGCAATCAGCCCCAGCATTTT.

At least ten counts were recorded for this clonotype. The chain carries TRBV20-1 and TRBJ1-4; the D gene is possibly TRBD1 (6 bases). The V gene lost 3 bases and the J gene lost 8 bases, with 10 bases spanning the gap. The CDR3 length is 12 residues. Germline CDR1 reads DFQATT; CDR2 reads SNEGSKA (reference sequence). CDR3: CSASYQGEKLFF. CDR3 DNA sequence: TGCAGTGCTAGTTATCAGGGGGAAAAACTGTTTTTT.

This clonotype was counted many times. This sequence joins TRBV2 and TRBJ2-5; D might be TRBD1 or TRBD2, each matching 5 bases. The ends were cut back, 1 base at V and 5 bases at J, with 11 bases in the middle. Germline V gene sequence: CDR1 SNHLY, CDR2 FYNNEI. The CDR3 runs 14 residues. The CDR3 DNA is TGTGCCAGCAGTGAAGTGGGGGTAGGGGAGACCCAGTACTTC. Its protein is CASSEVGVGETQYF.

This clonotype was found many times. The V gene is TRBV7-2, the J gene TRBJ1-2; D might be TRBD1 (6 bases). Germline V gene data show CDR1 as SGHTA and CDR2 as FQGNSA. The germline V and J ends were trimmed by 9 bases and 2 bases, with 19 bases remaining between them. This CDR3 has 15 amino acids. The CDR3 loop reads CASTRTVVTNYGYTF. In DNA, the CDR3 is TGTGCCAGTACCCGGACAGTAGTAACGAACTATGGCTACACCTTC. The complete variable domain, with remaining parts taken from reference TRBV7-2 and TRBJ1-2, reads GAGVSQSPSNKVTEKGKDVELRCDPISGHTALYWYRQSLGQGLEFLIYFQGNSAPDKSGLPSDRFSAERTGGSVSTLTIQRTQQEDSAVYLCASTRTVVTNYGYTFGSGTRLTVV.

This clonotype was observed at least ten times. This chain connects TRBV5-6 to TRBJ1-5, with a tentative D call TRBD1 (6 bases). The CDR3 totals 16 residues. Per the germline V gene, CDR1 is SGHDT and CDR2 is YYEEEE. V gave up 3 bases and J gave up 4 bases, with 17 bases separating them. For the CDR3, the DNA is TGTGCCAGCAGCTGGGGGCCGCCTTCAAGAAATCAGCCCCAGCATTTT. Amino acid sequence: CASSWGPPSRNQPQHF. The variable domain in full, with the rest retrieved from reference TRBV5-6 and TRBJ1-5, is DAGVTQSPTHLIKTRGQQVTLRCSPKSGHDTVSWYQQALGQGPQFIFQYYEEEERQRGNFPDRFSGHQFPNYSSELNVNALLLGDSALYLCASSWGPPSRNQPQHFGDGTRLSIL.

This clonotype has at least ten counts. V usage is TRBV24-1 and J usage is TRBJ1-1; 8 nucleotides match TRBD1. The V gene's germline CDR1 is KGHDR and CDR2 SFDVKD. V dropped 4 bases and J dropped 5; count of bases not matched to a gene: 5. CDR3 length equals 14 residues. CDR3 sequence reads: CATSEQGGRTEAFF. CDR3 sequence (DNA): TGTGCCACCAGTGAACAGGGGGGGAGAACTGAAGCTTTCTTT.